This TCR beta chain was profiled in a study of blood T cell repertoires in COVID-19. As for the study in general: The United States, Italy and Spain supplied acute and convalescent COVID-19 samples.

V lost 3 bases and J 7 bases, leaving 13 bases between the germline ends. CDR3 length: 14 residues. CDR1 is MDHEN and CDR2 is SYDVKM in the germline V gene. Only in-frame clones appear in the TCRdb table, and some are missing; sequencing was by immunoSEQ multiplex PCR. Among about 30,000 clones, approximately 85% were seen once, and the ten largest hold around 6.6%. This chain connects TRBV28 to TRBJ1-5; D is possibly TRBD1 (6 bases). The sample consisted of peripheral blood. The sequence came from a man in his fifties or sixties with active COVID-19. The DNA for the CDR3 is TGTGCCAGCAGTTTGGGGCAGGGGCGCCAGCCCCAGCATTTT. It codes for CASSLGQGRQPQHF.